This TCR beta chain was sequenced in a study of T cells in Graves' hyperthyroidism and ophthalmopathy. Germline lookup yields CDR1 MGHRA and CDR2 YSYEKL. Trimming shortened V by 0 bases and J by 1 base, and 6 bases separated the two germline ends. The CDR3 is 14 residues long. This clonotype has just a few counts. What was amplified from RNA transcripts were TCR beta CDR3 regions. The HTBI primer set drove a first-round RT-PCR of the TCR CDR3. TCRdb re-derived calls from the multiplex PCR reads in MiXCR, one entry per CDR3 protein. The sample includes about 290,000 distinct CDR3 sequences, approximately 13% of them seen just once.

J is TRBJ2-5 and V is TRBV4-1; D gene unclear. The sequence derives from a middle-aged woman with Graves' hyperthyroidism. Specimen: blood. CDR3 DNA sequence: TGCGCCAGCAGCCAAGACAGCACCCAAGAGACCCAGTACTTC. Its protein product is CASSQDSTQETQYF.